The clone carrying this T cell receptor beta chain was seen repeatedly, ten times or more. As the template, RNA transcripts were used to amplify TCR beta CDR3 regions. Following a first-round RT-PCR that used HTBI primers, a second-round multiplex PCR was carried out. TCRdb passed the multiplex PCR reads through MiXCR, listing each CDR3 protein once. The sample shows a few hundred thousand distinct CDR3 sequences, approximately 15% of them seen only once. These data come from a study of Graves' ophthalmopathy and Graves' hyperthyroidism. The CDR3 covers 16 residues. Germline CDR1 is SGHVS and CDR2 is FQNEAQ. V was pared by 0 bases and J by 2 bases, with 10 bases between.

The clonotype originates from a woman younger than 35 with stable Graves' hyperthyroidism. This chain joins TRBV7-8 and TRBJ2-2; unclear D gene. Sequenced material: peripheral blood. DNA of the CDR3: TGTGCCAGCAGCTTAGCGCTCCGTGGAAACACCGGGGAGCTGTTTTTT. Encoded protein: CASSLALRGNTGELFF.